Listed below are T cell receptor beta chains from one sample, sequenced in a study of blood T cell repertoires in COVID-19. Profiling relied on immunoSEQ multiplex PCR, and the TCRdb table lists in-frame clones only, not all of them. The sample has some 150,000 clones; 82% are singletons. Input material: peripheral blood. The receptors here all came from a woman between 65 and 79 years old with acute or convalescent COVID-19. Each CDR3 is given with its conserved first and last residue. Each record gives: J gene, clone size, V gene, D gene, CDR3 protein, CDR3 DNA. The D gene is left open where the match is weak. The size entry is marked missing in some rows and otherwise reads once, few, many or a size class.

TRBJ2-1 few TRBV18 TRBD1 CASSLLGQGVMNEQFF TGTGCCAGCTCACTACTGGGACAGGGGGTTATGAATGAGCAGTTCTTC
TRBJ1-2 NA TRBV7-2 NA CASSSNRVLGYTF TGTGCCAGCAGCTCAAACAGGGTGCTTGGCTACACCTTC
TRBJ2-3 NA TRBV6-2/TRBV6-3 TRBD1 CASSYTGQVAQYF TGTGCCAGCAGTTACACGGGACAGGTAGCGCAGTATTTT
TRBJ2-7 NA TRBV5-6 NA CASSFLDLSEQYF TGTGCCAGCAGCTTCTTGGACTTATCCGAGCAGTACTTC
TRBJ1-5 NA TRBV28 TRBD1 CAGQDSNQPQHF TGTGCCGGACAGGATTCCAATCAGCCCCAGCATTTT
TRBJ1-5 NA TRBV4-3 NA CASSQGAQGSPQHF TGCGCCAGCAGCCAAGGGGCGCAGGGTTCTCCCCAGCATTTT
TRBJ1-6 NA TRBV5-1 TRBD1 CASSLEGAIYNSPLHF TGCGCCAGCAGCTTGGAGGGGGCTATCTATAATTCACCCCTCCACTTT
TRBJ1-5 NA TRBV30 NA CAWSLGQTNQPQHF TGTGCCTGGAGTTTGGGACAAACTAATCAGCCCCAGCATTTT
TRBJ2-3 NA TRBV7-9 NA CASSSTVTSVLTDTQYF TGTGCCAGCAGTTCCACCGTGACTAGTGTTCTAACAGATACGCAGTATTTT
TRBJ1-2 NA TRBV7-6 NA CASSLAGGQGPLYGYTF TGTGCCAGCAGCTTGGCCGGGGGGCAGGGCCCTCTCTATGGCTACACCTTC
TRBJ2-7 NA TRBV5-4 TRBD2 CASSLARTSGRREQYF TGTGCCAGCAGCTTGGCCCGGACTAGCGGCCGCCGGGAGCAGTACTTC
TRBJ1-2 NA TRBV18 NA CASSPRGQHGYTF TGTGCCAGCTCACCAAGAGGACAGCATGGCTACACCTTC
TRBJ2-3 NA TRBV7-8 TRBD2 CASSSRTSGATDTQYF TGTGCCAGCAGCTCCCGGACTAGCGGTGCCACAGATACGCAGTATTTT
TRBJ1-4 NA TRBV28 TRBD1 CASSEGGTGVEKLFF TGTGCCAGCAGTGAGGGAGGGACAGGCGTTGAAAAACTGTTTTTT
TRBJ2-1 NA TRBV7-9 TRBD2 CASSLAAGVYNEQFF TGTGCCAGCAGCTTAGCAGCGGGGGTATACAATGAGCAGTTCTTC
TRBJ2-1 NA TRBV6-5 NA CASTFDQGWDEQFF TGTGCCAGCACCTTCGATCAGGGCTGGGATGAGCAGTTCTTC
TRBJ1-1 NA TRBV30 NA CAWSVTGFTEAFF TGTGCCTGGAGTGTAACAGGATTTACTGAAGCTTTCTTT
TRBJ2-5 NA TRBV3-1/TRBV3-2 NA CASSQGSGRETQYF TGTGCCAGCAGCCAAGGATCAGGGCGAGAGACCCAGTACTTC
TRBJ2-7 NA TRBV4-1 TRBD2 CASSRGLAGNYEQYF TGCGCCAGCAGCCGGGGACTAGCGGGGAATTACGAGCAGTACTTC
TRBJ1-3 NA TRBV24-1 NA CATSDPRGSGNTIYF TGTGCCACCAGTGACCCTCGCGGGTCTGGAAACACCATATATTTT
TRBJ2-2 NA TRBV7-2 NA CASSFWGRASSSGTGELFF TGTGCCAGCAGCTTTTGGGGGCGGGCTTCTTCATCGGGGACCGGGGAGCTGTTTTTT
TRBJ1-2 NA TRBV6-4 TRBD1 CASRGQGNYGYTF TGTGCCAGCAGGGGACAGGGTAACTATGGCTACACCTTC
TRBJ2-3 NA TRBV20-1 TRBD1 CSANDPGQGATDTQYF TGCAGTGCTAATGACCCCGGACAGGGGGCCACAGATACGCAGTATTTT
TRBJ1-5 NA TRBV18 NA CASSRGSDQPQHF TGTGCCAGCTCTCGAGGGTCGGATCAGCCCCAGCATTTT
TRBJ1-3 NA TRBV3-1/TRBV3-2 NA CASSQDSGPGNTIYF TGTGCCAGCAGCCAAGATTCGGGTCCGGGAAACACCATATATTTT
TRBJ1-6 once TRBV19 NA CASRDEVSYNSPLHF TGTGCCAGCCGGGATGAGGTTTCCTATAATTCACCCCTCCACTTT
TRBJ2-3 NA TRBV24-1 NA CATSEMGATDTQYF TGTGCCACCAGTGAGATGGGGGCCACAGATACGCAGTATTTT
TRBJ2-6 NA TRBV6-2/TRBV6-3 NA CASSPIETGANVLTF TGTGCCAGCAGCCCTATTGAGACTGGGGCCAACGTCCTGACTTTC
TRBJ2-7 few TRBV6-2/TRBV6-3 TRBD2 CASSYVASGSHEQYF TGTGCCAGCAGTTACGTCGCTAGCGGGAGCCACGAGCAGTACTTC
TRBJ1-4 NA TRBV7-2 NA CASSLGAVNEKLFF TGTGCCAGCAGCTTGGGGGCCGTTAATGAAAAACTGTTTTTT
TRBJ2-1 NA TRBV10-3 TRBD2 CAISESIGTRGNNEQFF TGTGCCATCAGTGAGAGCATCGGGACTAGGGGAAACAATGAGCAGTTCTTC
TRBJ2-3 NA TRBV6-2/TRBV6-3 NA CASSVEWGRSDTQYF TGTGCCAGCAGTGTCGAGTGGGGGCGGTCAGATACGCAGTATTTT
TRBJ2-2 NA TRBV5-1 TRBD1 CASRPGTGGGELFF TGCGCCAGCAGGCCCGGGACAGGGGGCGGGGAGCTGTTTTTT
TRBJ2-5 NA TRBV11-2 NA CASSPGTYQETQYF TGTGCCAGCAGCCCAGGGACTTACCAAGAGACCCAGTACTTC
TRBJ1-2 NA TRBV3-1/TRBV3-2 TRBD1 CASSLRTGGYSWGYTF TGTGCCAGCAGCCTGCGGACAGGGGGTTATTCGTGGGGCTACACCTTC
TRBJ1-4 NA TRBV6-6 NA CASRDSNEKLFF TGTGCCAGCAGGGACAGTAATGAAAAACTGTTTTTT
TRBJ2-7 few TRBV7-2 TRBD2 CASSLGLAGVYEQYF TGTGCCAGCAGCTTGGGACTAGCGGGAGTCTACGAGCAGTACTTC
TRBJ2-2 once TRBV27 TRBD1 CASTSLQGPGELFF TGTGCCAGCACCTCGCTACAGGGGCCCGGGGAGCTGTTTTTT
TRBJ2-7 NA TRBV3-1/TRBV3-2 TRBD1 CASSLTGGYEQYF TGTGCCAGCAGCCTCACAGGGGGCTACGAGCAGTACTTC
TRBJ2-3 NA TRBV4-3 TRBD2 CASSQEGLASGDTQYF TGCGCCAGCAGCCAAGAGGGACTAGCTTCTGGAGATACGCAGTATTTT
TRBJ2-5 NA TRBV7-2 TRBD1 CAAAYGIQGKETQYF TGTGCAGCAGCTTACGGTATACAGGGGAAAGAGACCCAGTACTTC
TRBJ1-1 NA TRBV19 NA CASSHSQGEAFF TGTGCCAGTAGTCACAGTCAGGGTGAAGCTTTCTTT
TRBJ1-1 NA TRBV5-4 NA CASSLWTATEAFF TGTGCCAGCAGCTTGTGGACAGCCACTGAAGCTTTCTTT